These T cell receptor beta chains were read from a single sample in a study of patients and donors after allogeneic stem cell transplantation. MiXCR was run by TCRdb on the RT-PCR reads, yielding one entry per CDR3 protein. The sample carries 150,000 to 200,000 distinct CDR3 sequences, about 29% recorded once. Specimen: blood, either unsorted or a sorted T cell fraction (not recorded which). The receptors were sampled from a human donor who was either an allogeneic HSCT recipient or a stem cell or donor lymphocyte infusion donor (not recorded which). It is not recorded whose cells these are; they may come from a transplant donor. Each CDR3 is given with its conserved first and last residue. The order of the fields is J gene, D gene, V gene, clone size, CDR3 DNA, CDR3 protein. A D gene is named only where the DNA matches it firmly. Only some rows state a clone size, as once, few, many or a class for expanded clones.

j_gene: TRBJ2-3; d_gene: NA; v_gene: TRBV7-2; abundance: medium-sized; CDR3nt: TGTGCCAGCAGCCGCACTCAGAGGAACACAGATACGCAGTATTTT; CDR3aa: CASSRTQRNTDTQYF
j_gene: TRBJ1-4; d_gene: TRBD1; v_gene: TRBV5-4; abundance: many; CDR3nt: TGTGCCAGCAAGCTAGACAGGGGCGAAAAACTGTTTTTT; CDR3aa: CASKLDRGEKLFF
j_gene: TRBJ1-2; d_gene: NA; v_gene: TRBV14; abundance: few; CDR3nt: TGTGCCAGCAGCCAAGGAATGCAGGGAATACGGAAAGCTAACTATGGCTACACCTTC; CDR3aa: CASSQGMQGIRKANYGYTF
j_gene: TRBJ1-1; d_gene: NA; v_gene: TRBV27; abundance: many; CDR3nt: TGTGCCAGCAGTCACCCCACAGGCAGGGGTCGGACTGAAGCTTTCTTT; CDR3aa: CASSHPTGRGRTEAFF
j_gene: TRBJ2-5; d_gene: NA; v_gene: TRBV7-9; abundance: NA; CDR3nt: TGTGCCAGCAGCTTAGGTTGGCAGTTCGAAGAGACCCAGTACTTC; CDR3aa: CASSLGWQFEETQYF
j_gene: TRBJ2-2; d_gene: NA; v_gene: TRBV4-2; abundance: NA; CDR3nt: TGTGCCAGCAGCCAAACAGCCCCCGGGGAGCTGTTTTTT; CDR3aa: CASSQTAPGELFF
j_gene: TRBJ2-2; d_gene: NA; v_gene: TRBV7-9; abundance: few; CDR3nt: TGTGCCAGCAGCTTAGCAGGGAGGAACACCGGGGAGCTGTTTTTT; CDR3aa: CASSLAGRNTGELFF
j_gene: TRBJ2-5; d_gene: NA; v_gene: TRBV27; abundance: NA; CDR3nt: TGTGCCAGCTGGACTTGGGGGGCGCAGGAGACCCAGTACTTC; CDR3aa: CASWTWGAQETQYF
j_gene: TRBJ2-7; d_gene: NA; v_gene: TRBV12-3/TRBV12-4; abundance: NA; CDR3nt: TGTGCCAGCAGTCTGGATAGAGGAATATACGAGCAGTACTTC; CDR3aa: CASSLDRGIYEQYF
j_gene: TRBJ2-3; d_gene: NA; v_gene: TRBV29-1; abundance: few; CDR3nt: TGCAGCGTTTGGACAGATACGCAGTATTTT; CDR3aa: CSVWTDTQYF
j_gene: TRBJ1-1; d_gene: NA; v_gene: TRBV12-3/TRBV12-4; abundance: few; CDR3nt: TGTGCCAGCAGTTTCCGTAGGGAAGCTTTCTTT; CDR3aa: CASSFRREAFF
j_gene: TRBJ2-3; d_gene: TRBD2; v_gene: TRBV4-2; abundance: NA; CDR3nt: TGTGCCAGCAGCCAACTCCGGGGACTAGCGGATTCATCTAGCACAGATACGCAGTATTTT; CDR3aa: CASSQLRGLADSSSTDTQYF
j_gene: TRBJ2-1; d_gene: NA; v_gene: TRBV12-3/TRBV12-4; abundance: NA; CDR3nt: TGTGCCAGCAGTCGGTTTGATGAGCAGTTCTTC; CDR3aa: CASSRFDEQFF
j_gene: TRBJ1-1; d_gene: NA; v_gene: TRBV19; abundance: NA; CDR3nt: TGTGCCAGCGGACCTTTTAACACTGAAGCTTTCTTT; CDR3aa: CASGPFNTEAFF
j_gene: TRBJ2-3; d_gene: NA; v_gene: TRBV12-3/TRBV12-4; abundance: NA; CDR3nt: TGTGCCAGCAGTTTAGTGCAGGGCCCAGATACGCAGTATTTT; CDR3aa: CASSLVQGPDTQYF
j_gene: TRBJ2-3; d_gene: NA; v_gene: TRBV28; abundance: NA; CDR3nt: TGTGCCACCGCGCCAACCCCAGATACGCAGTATTTT; CDR3aa: CATAPTPDTQYF
j_gene: TRBJ1-2; d_gene: NA; v_gene: TRBV24-1; abundance: many; CDR3nt: TGTGCCACCAGTGGAGAGGGGCCGAACTATGGCTACACCTTC; CDR3aa: CATSGEGPNYGYTF
j_gene: TRBJ1-1; d_gene: NA; v_gene: TRBV7-2; abundance: many; CDR3nt: TGTGCCAGCAGGACGGGACCGAGGAACACTGAAGCTTTCTTT; CDR3aa: CASRTGPRNTEAFF
j_gene: TRBJ1-2; d_gene: NA; v_gene: TRBV6-5; abundance: many; CDR3nt: TGTGCCAGCAGCCGCGACAGTTTTAACTATGGCTACACCTTC; CDR3aa: CASSRDSFNYGYTF
j_gene: TRBJ2-5; d_gene: NA; v_gene: TRBV6-5; abundance: few; CDR3nt: TGTGCCAGCAGTTACCATAATCCCCAAGAGACCCAGTACTTC; CDR3aa: CASSYHNPQETQYF